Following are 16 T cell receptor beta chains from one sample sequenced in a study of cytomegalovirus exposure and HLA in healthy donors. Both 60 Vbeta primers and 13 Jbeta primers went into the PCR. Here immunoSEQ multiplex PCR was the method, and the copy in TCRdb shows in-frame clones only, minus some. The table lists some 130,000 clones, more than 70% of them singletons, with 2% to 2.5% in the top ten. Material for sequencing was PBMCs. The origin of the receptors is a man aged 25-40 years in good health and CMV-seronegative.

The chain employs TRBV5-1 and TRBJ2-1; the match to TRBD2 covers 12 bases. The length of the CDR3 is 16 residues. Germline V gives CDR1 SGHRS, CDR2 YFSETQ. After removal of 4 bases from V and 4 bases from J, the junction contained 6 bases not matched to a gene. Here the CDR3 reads CASSTRTSGTYNEQFF. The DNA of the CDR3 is TGCGCCAGCAGCACAAGGACTAGCGGGACTTACAATGAGCAGTTCTTC.

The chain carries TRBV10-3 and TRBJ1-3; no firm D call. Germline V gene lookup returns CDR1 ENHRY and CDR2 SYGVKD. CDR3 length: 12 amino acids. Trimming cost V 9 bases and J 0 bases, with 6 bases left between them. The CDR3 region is CAIQSSGNTIYF. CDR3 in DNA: TGTGCCATACAGAGCTCTGGAAACACCATATATTTT.

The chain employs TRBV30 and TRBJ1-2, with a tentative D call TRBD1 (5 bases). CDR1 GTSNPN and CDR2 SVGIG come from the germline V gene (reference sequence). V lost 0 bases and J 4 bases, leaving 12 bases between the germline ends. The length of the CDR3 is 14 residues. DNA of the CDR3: TGTGCCTGGAGTGTAACGGAGGGGATCTATGGCTACACCTTC. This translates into CAWSVTEGIYGYTF. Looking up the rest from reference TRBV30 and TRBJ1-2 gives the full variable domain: SQTIHQWPATLVQPVGSPLSLECTVEGTSNPNLYWYRQAAGRGLQLLFYSVGIGQISSEVPQNLSASRPQDRQFILSSKKLLLSDSGFYLCAWSVTEGIYGYTFGSGTRLTVV.

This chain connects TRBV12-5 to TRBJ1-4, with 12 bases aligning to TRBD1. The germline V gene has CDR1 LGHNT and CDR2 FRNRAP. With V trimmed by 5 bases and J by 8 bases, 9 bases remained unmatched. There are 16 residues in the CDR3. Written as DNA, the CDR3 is TGTGCTAGTGGTCCGGGGACAGGGGGCGTAGGCGAAAAACTGTTTTTT. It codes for CASGPGTGGVGEKLFF.

CDR3 bases: TGTGCCAGTAGGAAGACCGACATTTATGGCTACACCTTC. Protein sequence: CASRKTDIYGYTF. V is TRBV19 and J is TRBJ1-2; no firm D call. The germline V and J ends were trimmed by 6 bases and 5 bases, with 13 bases remaining between them. There are 13 residues in the CDR3. CDR1 and CDR2 from the germline V gene are LNHDA and SQIVND (reference sequence).

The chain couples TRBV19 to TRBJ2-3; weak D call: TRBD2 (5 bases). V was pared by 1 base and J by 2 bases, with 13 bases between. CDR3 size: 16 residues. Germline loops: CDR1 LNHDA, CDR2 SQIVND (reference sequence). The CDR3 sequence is CASSIGNGGLTDTQYF. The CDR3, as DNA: TGTGCCAGTAGTATAGGGAACGGCGGACTCACAGATACGCAGTATTTT.

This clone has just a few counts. CDR3 bases: TGTGCCAGCACCCCAAGGGCTAGCCCCCCAGATACGCAGTATTTT. It yields the protein CASTPRASPPDTQYF. The J gene is TRBJ2-3, the V gene TRBV7-8; TRBD2 is a possible D gene (5 bases). CDR1 is SGHVS and CDR2 is FQNEAQ in the germline V gene. Trimming cost V 7 bases and J 4 bases, with 18 bases left between them. There are 15 residues in the CDR3.

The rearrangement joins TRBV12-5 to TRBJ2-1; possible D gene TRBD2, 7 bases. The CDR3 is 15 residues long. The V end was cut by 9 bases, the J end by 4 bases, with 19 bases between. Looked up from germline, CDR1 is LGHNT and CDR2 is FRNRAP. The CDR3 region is CARGRRGAGYNEQFF. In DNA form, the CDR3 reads TGTGCTAGGGGCAGACGGGGGGCCGGTTACAATGAGCAGTTCTTC.

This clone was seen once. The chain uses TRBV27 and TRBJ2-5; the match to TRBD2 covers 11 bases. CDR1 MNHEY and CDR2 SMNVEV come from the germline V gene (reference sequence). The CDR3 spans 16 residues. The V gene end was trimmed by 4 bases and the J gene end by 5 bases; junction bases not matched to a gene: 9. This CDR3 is CASSSLTSGMGETQYF. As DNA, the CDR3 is TGTGCCAGCAGTTCGTTGACTAGCGGGATGGGGGAGACCCAGTACTTC.

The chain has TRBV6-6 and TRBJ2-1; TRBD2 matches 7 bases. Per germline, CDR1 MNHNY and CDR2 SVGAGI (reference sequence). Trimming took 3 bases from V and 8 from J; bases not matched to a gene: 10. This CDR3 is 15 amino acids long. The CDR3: CASSYNRDYPHEQFF. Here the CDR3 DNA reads TGTGCCAGCAGTTATAACCGGGACTACCCCCATGAGCAGTTCTTC.

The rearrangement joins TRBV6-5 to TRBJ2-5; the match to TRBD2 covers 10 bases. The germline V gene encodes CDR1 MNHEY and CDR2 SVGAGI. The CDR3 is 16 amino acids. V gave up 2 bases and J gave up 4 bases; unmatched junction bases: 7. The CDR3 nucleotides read TGTGCCAGCAGTTACGCGTTGGCTAGCGGGAGAGAGACCCAGTACTTC. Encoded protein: CASSYALASGRETQYF.

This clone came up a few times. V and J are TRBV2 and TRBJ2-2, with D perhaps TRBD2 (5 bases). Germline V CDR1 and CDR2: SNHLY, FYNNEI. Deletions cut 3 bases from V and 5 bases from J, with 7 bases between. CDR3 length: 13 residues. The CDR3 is CASSDEGTGELFF. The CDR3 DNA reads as TGTGCCAGCAGTGATGAGGGAACCGGGGAGCTGTTTTTT.

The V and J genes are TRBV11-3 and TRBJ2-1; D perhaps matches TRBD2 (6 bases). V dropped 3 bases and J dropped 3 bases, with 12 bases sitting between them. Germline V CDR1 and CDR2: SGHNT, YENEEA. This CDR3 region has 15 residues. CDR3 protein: CASSFYGSGYNEQFF. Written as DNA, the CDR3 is TGTGCCAGCAGCTTCTACGGGAGTGGCTACAATGAGCAGTTCTTC.

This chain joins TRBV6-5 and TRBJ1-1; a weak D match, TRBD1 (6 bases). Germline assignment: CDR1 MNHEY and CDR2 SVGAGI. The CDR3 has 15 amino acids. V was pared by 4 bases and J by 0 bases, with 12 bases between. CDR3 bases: TGTGCCAGCAGTTCCCCGACAGGACTGAACACTGAAGCTTTCTTT. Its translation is CASSSPTGLNTEAFF.

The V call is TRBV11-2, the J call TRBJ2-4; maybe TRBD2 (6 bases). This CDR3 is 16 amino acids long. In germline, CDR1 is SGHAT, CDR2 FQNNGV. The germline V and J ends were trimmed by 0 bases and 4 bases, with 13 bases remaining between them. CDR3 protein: CASSLDPAGRKNIQYF. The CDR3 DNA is TGTGCCAGCAGCTTAGATCCCGCAGGGAGGAAAAACATTCAGTACTTC.

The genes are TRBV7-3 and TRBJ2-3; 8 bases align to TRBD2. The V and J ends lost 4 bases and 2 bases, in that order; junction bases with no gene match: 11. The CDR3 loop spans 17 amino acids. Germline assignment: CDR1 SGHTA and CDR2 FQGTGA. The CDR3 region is CASSSKGKRGNTDTQYF. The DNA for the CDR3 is TGTGCCAGCAGCTCCAAAGGGAAGCGGGGGAACACAGATACGCAGTATTTT.